This TCR beta chain stems from a study of cytomegalovirus exposure and HLA in healthy donors. Whole-study findings and limits: Rare TCR sequences dominated, though some public TCRs recurred in many donors. For TCR beta chains, V- and J-gene trimming was later linked to a missense DCLRE1C variant. An analysis was carried out later, and it reportedly showed fewer N-insertions in an Asian-associated ancestry cluster than the approximately 700-donor mean.

CDR3 length: 15 residues. Per the germline V gene, CDR1 is SGHRS and CDR2 is YFSETQ. The V segment lost 4 bases and the J segment 5 bases; nucleotides outside the gene matches: 8. 60 Vbeta and 13 Jbeta primers were used in PCR. The assay was immunoSEQ multiplex PCR, and TCRdb's table has in-frame clones only and misses some. The sample records some 120,000 clones, around 80% being singletons. Turning to this clone: Its antigen is undetermined.

These donors counted as nominally healthy when sampled, but unrecorded immune exposures were likely. The receptor comes from a man aged 30-40 years in good health and CMV-seropositive. The J gene is TRBJ2-7, the V gene TRBV5-1, with 11 bases aligning to TRBD1. The sample consisted of PBMCs. The CDR3 sequence is CASSTLDRGLDEQYF. CDR3 sequence (DNA): TGCGCCAGCAGCACTTTGGACAGGGGGCTCGACGAGCAGTACTTC.